Below are 11 T cell receptor beta chains sequenced from a single sample in a study of blood T cell repertoires in COVID-19. Method: immunoSEQ multiplex PCR; TCRdb's copy keeps in-frame clones and lacks some. The sample holds about 55,000 clones; approximately 90% are singletons and the top ten take approximately 6.2%. The sample comprised peripheral blood. Receptors were obtained from a middle-aged man with acute or convalescent COVID-19.

CDR3 sequence reads: CASSKSSGELYNEQFF. The CDR3 DNA sequence: TGTGCCAGTAGTAAATCGAGCGGGGAACTCTACAATGAGCAGTTCTTC. The chain joins TRBV19 to TRBJ2-1, with 7 bases aligning to TRBD2. Germline V CDR1 and CDR2: LNHDA, SQIVND (reference sequence). This CDR3 is built from 16 residues. Trimming took 4 bases from V and 3 from J; bases not matched to a gene: 9.

The rearrangement links TRBV19 to TRBJ1-3, with TRBD1 matching 8 bases. The V and J ends lost 5 bases and 2 bases, in that order; junction bases with no gene match: 17. CDR3 length equals 19 residues. In germline, CDR1 is LNHDA, CDR2 SQIVND (reference sequence). The CDR3 DNA reads as TGTGCCAGTAGTGGACACAGGGGGATTGGCGCTAAGGCTGGAAACACCATATATTTT. Its protein is CASSGHRGIGAKAGNTIYF.

V is TRBV6-1 and J is TRBJ1-2; D possibly corresponds to TRBD1 (6 bases). Deletions cut 0 bases from V and 4 bases from J, with 15 bases between. CDR1 and CDR2 from the germline V gene are MNHNS and SASEGT. The CDR3 is 16 amino acids. Written as DNA, the CDR3 is TGTGCCAGCAGTGAAGCATGGGCAGGGGCCACCTATGGCTACACCTTC. The encoded protein is CASSEAWAGATYGYTF.

The count of this clone is one. The gene calls are TRBV9 and TRBJ1-2, with TRBD1 matching over 11 bases. Germline values: CDR1 SGDLS, CDR2 YYNGEE. The CDR3 runs to 14 residues. Germline trimming cut 2 bases from V and 8 bases from J; bases unmatched to any gene: 5. Here the CDR3 reads CASSVGTGGLGYTF. The CDR3 region has the DNA TGTGCCAGCAGCGTCGGGACAGGGGGGTTAGGCTACACCTTC.

The gene calls are TRBV28 and TRBJ1-5; D is uncertain. Trimming cost V 7 bases and J 3 bases, with 13 bases left between them. This CDR3 has 14 amino acids. Germline loops: CDR1 MDHEN, CDR2 SYDVKM. The CDR3 spells CASTLLAVNQPQHF. As DNA, the CDR3 is TGTGCCAGCACTCTCCTGGCTGTCAATCAGCCCCAGCATTTT.

The genes are TRBV9 and TRBJ2-1; tentatively, D is TRBD1 (6 bases). V was shortened by 3 bases and J by 0 bases, with 10 bases between the two germline ends. The CDR3 sequence is 15 residues long. Germline CDR1 is SGDLS and CDR2 is YYNGEE. CDR3 nucleotide sequence: TGTGCCAGCAGCGCCCAAGGGGGCTCCTACAATGAGCAGTTCTTC. Its translation: CASSAQGGSYNEQFF.

The V and J genes are TRBV15 and TRBJ2-7; 11 bases align to TRBD2. This CDR3 has 15 residues. Germline V lookup: CDR1 LNHNV, CDR2 YYDKDF (reference sequence). V was pared by 3 bases and J by 9 bases, with 10 bases of the junction left unmatched. The CDR3 DNA reads TGTGCCACCAGCAGCTTAGCGGGAGGGCCTTCCGCGCAGTACTTC. Its translation: CATSSLAGGPSAQYF. Full variable domain (outside the CDR3, taken from reference TRBV15 and TRBJ2-7): DAMVIQNPRYQVTQFGKPVTLSCSQTLNHNVMYWYQQKSSQAPKLLFHYYDKDFNNEADTPDNFQSRRPNTSFCFLDIRSPGLGDTAMYLCATSSLAGGPSAQYFGPGTRLTVT.

The chain links TRBV5-8 to TRBJ2-7, with a possible D match to TRBD1 (5 bases). Germline V gene data show CDR1 as SGHTS and CDR2 as YDEGEE. This CDR3 has 13 residues. V lost 4 bases and J 5 bases, leaving 13 bases between the germline ends. The CDR3 loop reads CASSRQGGDEQYF. In DNA, the CDR3 is TGTGCCAGCAGCCGGCAGGGCGGCGACGAGCAGTACTTC.

The V and J genes are TRBV4-2 and TRBJ2-7; D is perhaps TRBD1 (6 bases). V gave up 3 bases and J gave up 0 bases, with 12 bases separating them. There are 15 residues in the CDR3. Germline CDR1 reads LGHNA; CDR2 reads YNFKEQ. This CDR3 is CASSQGTSPSYEQYF. In DNA form, the CDR3 reads TGTGCCAGCAGCCAGGGGACATCCCCCTCCTACGAGCAGTACTTC.

The rearrangement links TRBV14 to TRBJ2-5; 8 bases are shared with TRBD1. The CDR3 extends over 13 amino acids. Per germline, CDR1 SGHDN and CDR2 FVKESK. Germline trimming cut 2 bases from V and 5 bases from J; bases unmatched to any gene: 1. This chain's CDR3 is CASSQRTGETQYF. The CDR3, as DNA: TGTGCCAGCAGCCAACGGACAGGGGAGACCCAGTACTTC.

This clone showed up just once. This rearrangement joins TRBV5-4 to TRBJ2-1; 7 nucleotides agree with TRBD2. Germline lookup yields CDR1 SGHNT and CDR2 YYREEE (reference sequence). Trimming took 4 bases from V and 0 from J; bases not matched to a gene: 4. The CDR3 runs 15 residues. CDR3 bases: TGTGCCAGCAGCGAGACTAGCAGCTCCTACAATGAGCAGTTCTTC. It codes for CASSETSSSYNEQFF.